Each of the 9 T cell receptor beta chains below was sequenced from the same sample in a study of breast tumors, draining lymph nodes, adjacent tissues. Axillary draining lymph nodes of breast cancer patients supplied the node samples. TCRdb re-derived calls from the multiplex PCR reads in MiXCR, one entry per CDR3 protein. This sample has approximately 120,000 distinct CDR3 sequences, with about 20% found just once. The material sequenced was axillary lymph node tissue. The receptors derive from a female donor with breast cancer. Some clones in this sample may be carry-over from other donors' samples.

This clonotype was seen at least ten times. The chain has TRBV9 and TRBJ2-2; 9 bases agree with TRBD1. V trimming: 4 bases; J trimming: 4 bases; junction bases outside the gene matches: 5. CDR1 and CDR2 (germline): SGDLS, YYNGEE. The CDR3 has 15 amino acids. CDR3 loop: CASSPMTGGTGELFF. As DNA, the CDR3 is TGTGCCAGCAGCCCAATGACAGGGGGCACCGGGGAGCTGTTTTTT.

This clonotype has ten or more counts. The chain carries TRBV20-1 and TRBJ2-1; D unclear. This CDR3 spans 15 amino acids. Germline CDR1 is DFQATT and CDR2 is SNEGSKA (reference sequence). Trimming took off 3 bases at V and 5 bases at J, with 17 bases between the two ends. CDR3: CSASPQWQADNEQFF. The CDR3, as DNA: TGCAGTGCTAGTCCCCAATGGCAGGCCGACAATGAGCAGTTCTTC.

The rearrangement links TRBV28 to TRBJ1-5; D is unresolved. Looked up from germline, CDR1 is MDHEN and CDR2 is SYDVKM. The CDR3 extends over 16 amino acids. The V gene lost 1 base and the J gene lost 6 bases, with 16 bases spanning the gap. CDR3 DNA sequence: TGTGCCAGCAGTTTATATCCCGGACGAATCACTCAGCCCCAGCATTTT. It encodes CASSLYPGRITQPQHF.

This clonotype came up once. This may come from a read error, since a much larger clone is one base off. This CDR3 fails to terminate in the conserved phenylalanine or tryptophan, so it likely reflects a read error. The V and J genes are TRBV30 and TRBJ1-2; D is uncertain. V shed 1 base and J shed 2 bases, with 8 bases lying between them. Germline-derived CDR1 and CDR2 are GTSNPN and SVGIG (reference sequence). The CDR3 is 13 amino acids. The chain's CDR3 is CAWSEGGNYGYTL. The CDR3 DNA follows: TGTGCCTGGAGTGAGGGAGGAAACTATGGCTACACCCTC.

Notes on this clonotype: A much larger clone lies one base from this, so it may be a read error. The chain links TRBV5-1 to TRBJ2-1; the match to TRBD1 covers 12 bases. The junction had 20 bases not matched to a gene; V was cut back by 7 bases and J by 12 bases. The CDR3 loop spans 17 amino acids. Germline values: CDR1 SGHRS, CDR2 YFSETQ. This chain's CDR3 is CASAGGSGTGGFGGQFF. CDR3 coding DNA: TGCGCCAGCGCGGGGGGCTCCGGGACAGGGGGCTTCGGTGGGCAGTTCTTC.

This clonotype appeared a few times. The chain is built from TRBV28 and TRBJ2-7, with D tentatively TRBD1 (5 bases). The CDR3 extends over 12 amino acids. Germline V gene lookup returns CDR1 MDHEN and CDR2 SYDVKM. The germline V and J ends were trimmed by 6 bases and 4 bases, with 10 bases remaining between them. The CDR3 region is CASSEQVYEQYF. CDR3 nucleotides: TGTGCCAGCAGCGAACAGGTTTACGAGCAGTACTTC.

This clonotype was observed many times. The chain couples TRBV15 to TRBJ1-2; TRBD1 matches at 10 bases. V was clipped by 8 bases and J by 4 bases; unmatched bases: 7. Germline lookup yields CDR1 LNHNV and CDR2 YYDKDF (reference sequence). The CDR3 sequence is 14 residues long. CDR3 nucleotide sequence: TGTGCCACCGCAACCGACAGGGGGCTCTATGGCTACACCTTC. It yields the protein CATATDRGLYGYTF.

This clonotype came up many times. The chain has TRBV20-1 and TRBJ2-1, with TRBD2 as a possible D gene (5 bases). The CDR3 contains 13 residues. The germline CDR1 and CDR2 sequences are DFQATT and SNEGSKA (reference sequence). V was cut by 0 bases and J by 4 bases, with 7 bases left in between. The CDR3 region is CSARELAYNEQFF. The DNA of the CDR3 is TGCAGTGCTAGAGAGCTAGCTTACAATGAGCAGTTCTTC.

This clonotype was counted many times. The CDR3 sequence: CASRPHRGPNEQYF. CDR3 in DNA: TGTGCCAGCAGGCCTCACAGGGGGCCCAACGAGCAGTACTTC. V is TRBV6-6 and J is TRBJ2-7, with TRBD1 matching over 9 bases. J lost 5 bases, V lost 6 bases, and 8 bases had no gene match. The CDR3 is made up of 14 amino acids. Germline CDR1 reads MNHNY; CDR2 reads SVGAGI (reference sequence).